One T cell receptor (beta chain) is described in this entry. Its antigen remains unknown. RNA transcripts gave rise to amplified TCR beta CDR3 regions. TCR CDR3 underwent first-round RT-PCR with the HTBI primer set. One entry per CDR3 protein results from TCRdb running MiXCR on the multiplex PCR reads. Of fewer than 400,000 distinct CDR3 sequences in the sample, 25% are singletons; the top ten hold 73%. The trim removed 5 bases at V and 0 bases at J, leaving 17 bases unmatched. Germline V gene data show CDR1 as MDHEN and CDR2 as SYDVKM. The CDR3 contains 21 residues. Exclusions: uncontrolled infection, other autoimmune disease, pregnancy, lactation. A 10 ml volume of fresh peripheral blood provided the PBMCs. This entry belongs to a study of T cells in Graves' hyperthyroidism and ophthalmopathy. Whole-study findings and limits: Most expanded thyroid clonotypes above 0.001 also appeared in blood.

The sample was blood. The genes are TRBV28 and TRBJ2-6; 9 bases are shared with TRBD1. The TCR was taken from a middle-aged man with Graves' hyperthyroidism. The CDR3 sequence: CASSGTFTGTGNFSGANVLTF. As DNA, the CDR3 is TGTGCCAGCAGTGGAACCTTTACCGGGACAGGGAACTTCTCTGGGGCCAACGTCCTGACTTTC.